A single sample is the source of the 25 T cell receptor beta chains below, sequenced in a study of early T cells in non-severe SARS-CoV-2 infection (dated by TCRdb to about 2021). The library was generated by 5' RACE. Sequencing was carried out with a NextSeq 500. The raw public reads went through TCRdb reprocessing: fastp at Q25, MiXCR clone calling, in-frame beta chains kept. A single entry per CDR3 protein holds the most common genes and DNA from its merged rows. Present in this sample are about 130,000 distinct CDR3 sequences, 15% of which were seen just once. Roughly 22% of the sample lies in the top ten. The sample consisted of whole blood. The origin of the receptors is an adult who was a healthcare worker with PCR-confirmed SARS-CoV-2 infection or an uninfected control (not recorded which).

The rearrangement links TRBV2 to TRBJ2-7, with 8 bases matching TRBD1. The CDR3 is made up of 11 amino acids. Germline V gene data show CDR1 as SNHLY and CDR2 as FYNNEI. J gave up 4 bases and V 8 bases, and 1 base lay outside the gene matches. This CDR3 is CASGQGYEQYF. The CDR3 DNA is TGTGCCAGCGGACAGGGTTACGAGCAGTACTTC.

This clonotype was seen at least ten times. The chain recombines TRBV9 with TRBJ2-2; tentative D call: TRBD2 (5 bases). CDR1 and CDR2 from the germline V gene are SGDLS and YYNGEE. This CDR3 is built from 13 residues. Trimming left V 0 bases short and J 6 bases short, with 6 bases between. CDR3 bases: TGTGCCAGCAGCGTAGAACTAGCCGGGGAGCTGTTTTTT. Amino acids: CASSVELAGELFF.

The CDR3 sequence: CASSEADQRKLFF. The CDR3 DNA sequence: TGTGCCAGTAGTGAGGCGGACCAACGAAAACTGTTTTTT. V is TRBV19 and J is TRBJ1-4; D unclear. V gave up 5 bases and J gave up 10 bases, with 14 bases separating them. The CDR3 is made up of 13 amino acids. Germline V CDR1 and CDR2: LNHDA, SQIVND (reference sequence). Together with reference TRBV19 and TRBJ1-4, the CDR3 gives the full variable domain: DGGITQSPKYLFRKEGQNVTLSCEQNLNHDAMYWYRQDPGQGLRLIYYSQIVNDFQKGDIAEGYSVSREKKESFPLTVTSAQKNPTAFYLCASSEADQRKLFFGSGTQLSVL.

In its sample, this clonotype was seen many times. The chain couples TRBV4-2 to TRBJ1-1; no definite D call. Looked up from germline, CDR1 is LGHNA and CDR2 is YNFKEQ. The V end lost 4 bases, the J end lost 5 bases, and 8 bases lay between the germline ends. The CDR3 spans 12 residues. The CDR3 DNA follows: TGTGCCAGCAGCCCACGAGGTACTGAAGCTTTCTTT. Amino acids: CASSPRGTEAFF.

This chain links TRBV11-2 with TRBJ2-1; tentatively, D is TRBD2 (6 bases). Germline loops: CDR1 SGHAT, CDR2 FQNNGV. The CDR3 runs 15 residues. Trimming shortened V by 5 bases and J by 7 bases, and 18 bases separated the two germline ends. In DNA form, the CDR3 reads TGTGCCAGCAGCGGGGCCCGGGGGACCGGAAATGAGCAGTTCTTC. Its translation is CASSGARGTGNEQFF.

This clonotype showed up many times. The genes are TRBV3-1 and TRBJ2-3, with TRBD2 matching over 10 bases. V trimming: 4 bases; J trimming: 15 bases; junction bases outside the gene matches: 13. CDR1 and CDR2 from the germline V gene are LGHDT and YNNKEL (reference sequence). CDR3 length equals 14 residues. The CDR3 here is CASSPPQAGGPEYF. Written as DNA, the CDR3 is TGTGCCAGCAGCCCACCTCAAGCGGGGGGGCCGGAATATTTT.

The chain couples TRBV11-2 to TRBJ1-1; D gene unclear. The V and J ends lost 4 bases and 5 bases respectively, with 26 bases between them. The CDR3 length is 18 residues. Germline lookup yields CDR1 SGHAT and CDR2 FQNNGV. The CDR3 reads CASSSRGPSGFGYTEAFF. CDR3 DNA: TGTGCCAGCAGCTCACGTGGGCCCTCGGGGTTTGGGTATACTGAAGCTTTCTTT.

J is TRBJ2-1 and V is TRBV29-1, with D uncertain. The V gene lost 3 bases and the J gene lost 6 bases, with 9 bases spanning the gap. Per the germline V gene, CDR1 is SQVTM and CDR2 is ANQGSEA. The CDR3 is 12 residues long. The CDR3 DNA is TGCAGCGTTGAGGGCAAGGCCAATGAGCAGTTCTTC. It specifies CSVEGKANEQFF.

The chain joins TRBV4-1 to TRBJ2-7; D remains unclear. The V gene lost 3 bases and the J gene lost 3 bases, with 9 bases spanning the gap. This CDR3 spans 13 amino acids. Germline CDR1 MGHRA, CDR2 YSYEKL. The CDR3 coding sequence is TGCGCCAGCAGCCACTCAGAGGTCTACGAGCAGTACTTC. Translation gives CASSHSEVYEQYF.

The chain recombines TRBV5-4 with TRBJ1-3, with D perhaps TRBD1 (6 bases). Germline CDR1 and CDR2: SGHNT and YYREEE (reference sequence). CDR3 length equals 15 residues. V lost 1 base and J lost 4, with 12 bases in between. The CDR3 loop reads CASSLFGGAGNTIYF. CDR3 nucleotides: TGTGCCAGCAGCTTGTTTGGGGGCGCGGGAAACACCATATATTTT.

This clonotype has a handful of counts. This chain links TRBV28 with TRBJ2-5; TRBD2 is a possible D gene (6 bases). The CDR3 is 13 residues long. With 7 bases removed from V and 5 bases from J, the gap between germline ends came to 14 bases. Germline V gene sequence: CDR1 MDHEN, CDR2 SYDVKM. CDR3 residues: CASINGGGETQYF. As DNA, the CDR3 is TGTGCCAGCATCAACGGGGGAGGCGAGACCCAGTACTTC.

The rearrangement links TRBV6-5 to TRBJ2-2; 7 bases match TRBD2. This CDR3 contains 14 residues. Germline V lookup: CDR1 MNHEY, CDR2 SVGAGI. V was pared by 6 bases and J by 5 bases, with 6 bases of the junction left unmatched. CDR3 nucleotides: TGTGCCAGCAGCCTGGGGGGGGAAACCGGGGAGCTGTTTTTT. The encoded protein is CASSLGGETGELFF.

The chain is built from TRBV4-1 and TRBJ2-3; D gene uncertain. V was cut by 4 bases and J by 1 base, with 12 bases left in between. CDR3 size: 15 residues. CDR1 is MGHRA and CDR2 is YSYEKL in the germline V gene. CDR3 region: CASSPVKDGTDTQYF. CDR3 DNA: TGCGCCAGCAGCCCCGTTAAGGACGGCACAGATACGCAGTATTTT.

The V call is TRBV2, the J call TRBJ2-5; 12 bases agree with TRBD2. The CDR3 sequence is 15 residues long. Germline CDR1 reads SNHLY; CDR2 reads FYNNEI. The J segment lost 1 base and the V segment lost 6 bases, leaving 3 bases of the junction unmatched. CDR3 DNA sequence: TGTGCCAGCAGGGAACTAGCGGGGGGCCAAGAGACCCAGTACTTC. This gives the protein CASRELAGGQETQYF. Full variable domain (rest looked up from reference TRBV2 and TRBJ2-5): EPEVTQTPSHQVTQMGQEVILRCVPISNHLYFYWYRQILGQKVEFLVSFYNNEISEKSEIFDDQFSVERPDGSNFTLKIRSTKLEDSAMYFCASRELAGGQETQYFGPGTRLLVL.

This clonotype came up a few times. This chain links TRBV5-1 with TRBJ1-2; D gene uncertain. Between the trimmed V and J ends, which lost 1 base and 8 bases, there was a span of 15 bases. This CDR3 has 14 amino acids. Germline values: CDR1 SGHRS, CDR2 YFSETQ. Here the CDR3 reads CASSLNERVGGYTF. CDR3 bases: TGCGCCAGCAGCTTGAACGAGAGGGTAGGAGGCTACACCTTC.

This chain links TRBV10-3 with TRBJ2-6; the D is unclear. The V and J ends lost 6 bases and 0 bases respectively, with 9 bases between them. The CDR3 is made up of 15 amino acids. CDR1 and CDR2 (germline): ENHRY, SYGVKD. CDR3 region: CAIRSAPSGANVLTF. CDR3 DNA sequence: TGTGCCATCAGATCAGCCCCCTCTGGGGCCAACGTCCTGACTTTC.

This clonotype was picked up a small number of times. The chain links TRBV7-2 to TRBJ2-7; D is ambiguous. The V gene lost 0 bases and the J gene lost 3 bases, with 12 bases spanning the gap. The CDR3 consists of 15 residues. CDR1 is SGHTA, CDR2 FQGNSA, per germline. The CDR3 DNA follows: TGTGCCAGCAGCTTAGCCCAGACGGAATACTACGAGCAGTACTTC. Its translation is CASSLAQTEYYEQYF.

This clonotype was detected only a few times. The CDR3 is CASSYSTSGGPGTGELFF. The CDR3 nucleotides read TGTGCCAGCAGTTATTCGACTAGCGGGGGTCCCGGAACCGGGGAGCTGTTTTTT. The chain joins TRBV6-6 to TRBJ2-2; 12 bases are shared with TRBD2. J gave up 5 bases and V 3 bases, and 10 bases lay outside the gene matches. Germline CDR1 MNHNY, CDR2 SVGAGI (reference sequence). There are 18 residues in the CDR3.

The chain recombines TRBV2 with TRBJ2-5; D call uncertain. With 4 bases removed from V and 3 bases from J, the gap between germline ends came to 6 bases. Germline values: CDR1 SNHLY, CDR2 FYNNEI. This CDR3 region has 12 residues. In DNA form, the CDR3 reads TGTGCCAGCAGTGTCCTTAAAGAGACCCAGTACTTC. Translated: CASSVLKETQYF. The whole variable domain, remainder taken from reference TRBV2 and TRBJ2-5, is EPEVTQTPSHQVTQMGQEVILRCVPISNHLYFYWYRQILGQKVEFLVSFYNNEISEKSEIFDDQFSVERPDGSNFTLKIRSTKLEDSAMYFCASSVLKETQYFGPGTRLLVL.

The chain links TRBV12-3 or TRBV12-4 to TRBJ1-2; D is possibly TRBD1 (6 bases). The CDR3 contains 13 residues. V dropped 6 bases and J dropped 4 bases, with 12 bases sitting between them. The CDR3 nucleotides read TGTGCCAGCAGCTACAGGGTAGGCTATGGCTACACCTTC. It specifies CASSYRVGYGYTF.

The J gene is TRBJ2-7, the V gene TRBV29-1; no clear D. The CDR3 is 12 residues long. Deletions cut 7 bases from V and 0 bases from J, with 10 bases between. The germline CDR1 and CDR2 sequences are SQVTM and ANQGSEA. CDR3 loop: CSAAENSYEQYF. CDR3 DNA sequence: TGCAGCGCCGCCGAGAACTCCTACGAGCAGTACTTC.

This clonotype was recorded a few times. CDR3 amino acids: CASSPRQGSSSYNEQFF. CDR3 sequence (DNA): TGTGCCAGCAGCCCACGGCAAGGGTCGAGCTCCTACAATGAGCAGTTCTTC. The V gene is TRBV7-9, the J gene TRBJ2-1; D unclear. This CDR3 has 17 amino acids. CDR1 SEHNR and CDR2 FQNEAQ come from the germline V gene (reference sequence). V lost 5 bases and J 0 bases, leaving 17 bases between the germline ends.

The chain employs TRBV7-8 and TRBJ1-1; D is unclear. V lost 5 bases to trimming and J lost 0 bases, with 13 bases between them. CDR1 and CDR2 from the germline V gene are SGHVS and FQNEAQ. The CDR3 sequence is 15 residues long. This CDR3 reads CASSAAVAMNTEAFF. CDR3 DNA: TGTGCCAGCAGCGCAGCAGTGGCTATGAACACTGAAGCTTTCTTT. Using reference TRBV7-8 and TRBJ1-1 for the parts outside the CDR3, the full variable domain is GAGVSQSPRYKVAKRGQDVALRCDPISGHVSLFWYQQALGQGPEFLTYFQNEAQLDKSGLPSDRFFAERPEGSVSTLKIQRTQQEDSAVYLCASSAAVAMNTEAFFGQGTRLTVV.

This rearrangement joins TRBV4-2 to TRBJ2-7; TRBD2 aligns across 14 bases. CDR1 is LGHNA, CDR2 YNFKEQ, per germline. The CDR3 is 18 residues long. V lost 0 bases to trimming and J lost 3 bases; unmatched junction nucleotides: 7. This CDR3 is CASSQDPTSGGAVYEQYF. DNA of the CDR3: TGTGCCAGCAGCCAAGATCCGACTAGCGGGGGGGCAGTCTACGAGCAGTACTTC.

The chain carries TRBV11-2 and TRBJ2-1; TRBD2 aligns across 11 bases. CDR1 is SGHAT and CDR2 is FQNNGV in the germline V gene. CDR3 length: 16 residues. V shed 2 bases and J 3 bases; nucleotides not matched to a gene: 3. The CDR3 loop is CASSLRGLAVYNEQFF. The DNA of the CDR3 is TGTGCCAGCAGCTTAAGGGGACTAGCGGTCTACAATGAGCAGTTCTTC.